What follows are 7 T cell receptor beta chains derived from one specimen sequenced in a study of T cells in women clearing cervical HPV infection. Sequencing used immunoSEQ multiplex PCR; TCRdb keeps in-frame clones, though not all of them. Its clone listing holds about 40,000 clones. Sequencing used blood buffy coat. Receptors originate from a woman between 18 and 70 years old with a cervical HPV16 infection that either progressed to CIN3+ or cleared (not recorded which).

CDR3 amino acids: CAWSRAGGNTIYF. The part of the CDR3 DNA that was read is TGTGCCTGGAGTCGGGCAGGGGGAAACACC. The chain links TRBV30 to TRBJ1-3, with D perhaps TRBD1 (5 bases). The read finishes 3 residues shy of the CDR3 end, and the germline J gene is used to complete it. The CDR3 covers 13 residues. CDR1 and CDR2 (germline): GTSNPN, SVGIG (reference sequence). Deletions cut 2 bases from V and 4 bases from J, with 9 bases between.

The sequenced CDR3 bases are TGTGCCAGCGGGCAGATGAACTACGAG. The encoded protein is CASGQMNYE. The CDR3 as a whole reads CASGQMNYEQYF. This rearrangement joins TRBV14 to TRBJ2-7, with D uncertain. The read falls 3 residues short of the CDR3 end, and the missing part is taken from the germline J gene. The CDR3 sequence is 12 residues long. Trimming cost V 8 bases and J 3 bases, with 11 bases left between them. Germline V CDR1 and CDR2: SGHDN, FVKESK.

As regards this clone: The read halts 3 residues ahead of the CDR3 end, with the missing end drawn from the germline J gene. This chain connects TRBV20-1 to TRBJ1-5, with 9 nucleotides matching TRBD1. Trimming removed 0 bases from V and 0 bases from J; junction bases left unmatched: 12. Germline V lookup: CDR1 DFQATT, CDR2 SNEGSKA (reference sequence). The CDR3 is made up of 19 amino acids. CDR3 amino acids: CSARDPGQGPYYSNQPQHF. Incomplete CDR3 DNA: TGCAGTGCTAGAGATCCGGGACAGGGTCCATATTATAGCAATCAGCCC.

The sequenced part of the CDR3 DNA is TGTGCCAGCAGCTTCACATTTGGTCCTGAG. This gives the protein CASSFTFGPE. The entire CDR3 reads CASSFTFGPEQFF. The rearrangement joins TRBV5-8 to TRBJ2-1; D remains ambiguous. The read ends 3 residues early relative to the CDR3; the germline J gene fills the gap. V lost 2 bases and J lost 9, with 12 bases in between. The germline gives CDR1 SGHTS, CDR2 YDEGEE. The CDR3 loop spans 13 amino acids. Complete variable domain (other parts from reference TRBV5-8 and TRBJ2-1): EAGVTQSPTHLIKTRGQQATLRCSPISGHTSVYWYQQALGLGLQFLLWYDEGEERNRGNFPPRFSGRQFPNYSSELNVNALELEDSALYLCASSFTFGPEQFFGPGTRLTVL.

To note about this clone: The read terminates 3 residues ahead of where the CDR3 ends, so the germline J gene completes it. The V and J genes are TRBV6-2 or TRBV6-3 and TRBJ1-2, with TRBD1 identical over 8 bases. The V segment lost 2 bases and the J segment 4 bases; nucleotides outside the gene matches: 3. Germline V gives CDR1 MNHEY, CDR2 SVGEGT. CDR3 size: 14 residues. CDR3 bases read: TGTGCCAGCAGTTACACCGGACAGGGCTATGGC. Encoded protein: CASSYTGQGYG. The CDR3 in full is CASSYTGQGYGYTF.

This chain's CDR3 is CASSQERQGAYGYTF. The covered CDR3 bases are TGTGCCAGCAGCCAAGAACGTCAGGGGGCTTATGGC. The J gene is TRBJ1-2, the V gene TRBV4-2; the match to TRBD1 covers 8 bases. The CDR3 end lies 3 residues beyond the end of the read and is filled in from the germline J gene. The germline CDR1 and CDR2 sequences are LGHNA and YNFKEQ. Losses at the gene ends were 0 bases for V and 5 bases for J; bases not matched to a gene: 5. The CDR3 spans 15 residues.

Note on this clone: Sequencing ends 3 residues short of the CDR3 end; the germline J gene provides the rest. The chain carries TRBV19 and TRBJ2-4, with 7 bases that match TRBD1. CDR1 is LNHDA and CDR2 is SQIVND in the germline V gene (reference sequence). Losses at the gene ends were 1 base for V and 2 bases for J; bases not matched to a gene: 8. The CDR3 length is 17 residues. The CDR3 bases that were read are TGTGCCAGTAGTATAGGCAGGGGGTCCTTGACCAAAAACATT. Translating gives CASSIGRGSLTKNI. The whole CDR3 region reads CASSIGRGSLTKNIQYF.